This note documents a single T cell receptor beta chain sequence. Its antigen remains unidentified. PCR involved 60 Vbeta and 13 Jbeta primers. Repertoires were generated with immunoSEQ multiplex PCR, while TCRdb's copy carries only in-frame clones and drops some. The sample consists of about 190,000 clones, roughly 77% of them appearing once. The data are from a study of cytomegalovirus exposure and HLA in healthy donors. Overall study findings and caveats: Among CMV-associated TCR beta chains, most appeared HLA-restricted in a later analysis.

Trimming cost V 6 bases and J 9 bases; bases outside gene matches: 15. Germline V gene sequence: CDR1 SGDLS, CDR2 YYNGEE. This CDR3 region has 16 residues. Sequencing was carried out using PBMCs. This clonotype was sampled from a woman aged 45-60 years in good health and CMV-seronegative. The rearrangement joins TRBV9 to TRBJ2-1; 10 positions agree with TRBD2. In DNA form, the CDR3 reads TGTGCCAGCACCCCGTTAGGTCTAGCGGGAGTTGGTGAGCAGTTCTTC. Residues: CASTPLGLAGVGEQFF. The variable domain in full, with the rest retrieved from reference TRBV9 and TRBJ2-1, is DSGVTQTPKHLITATGQRVTLRCSPRSGDLSVYWYQQSLDQGLQFLIQYYNGEERAKGNILERFSAQQFPDLHSELNLSSLELGDSALYFCASTPLGLAGVGEQFFGPGTRLTVL.